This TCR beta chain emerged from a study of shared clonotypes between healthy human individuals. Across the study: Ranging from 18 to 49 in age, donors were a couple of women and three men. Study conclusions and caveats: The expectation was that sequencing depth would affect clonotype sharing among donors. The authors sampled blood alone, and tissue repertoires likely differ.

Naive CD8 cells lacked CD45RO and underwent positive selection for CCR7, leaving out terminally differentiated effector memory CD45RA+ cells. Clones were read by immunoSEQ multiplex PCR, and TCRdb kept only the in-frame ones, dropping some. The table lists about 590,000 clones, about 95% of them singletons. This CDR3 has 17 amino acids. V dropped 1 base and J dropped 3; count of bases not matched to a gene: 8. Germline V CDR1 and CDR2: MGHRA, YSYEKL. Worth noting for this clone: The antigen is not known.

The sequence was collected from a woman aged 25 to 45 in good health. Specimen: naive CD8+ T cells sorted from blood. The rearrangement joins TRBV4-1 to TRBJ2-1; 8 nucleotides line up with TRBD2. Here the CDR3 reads CASSQVTSGVNYNEQFF. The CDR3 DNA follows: TGCGCCAGCAGCCAAGTCACTAGCGGAGTGAACTACAATGAGCAGTTCTTC.